The source of this T cell receptor (beta chain) is a study of shared clonotypes between healthy human individuals. This CDR3 contains 11 residues. The V end lost 6 bases, the J end lost 11 bases, and 16 bases lay between the germline ends. Germline loops: CDR1 DFQATT, CDR2 SNEGSKA (reference sequence). Study results and caveats: A limitation of the genetic and exposure-history diversity represented arose from few donors.

TCRdb's copy holds only in-frame clones and misses some; the assay was immunoSEQ multiplex PCR. The data contain about 1.5 million clones, more than 95% of them singletons. Turning to this clone: Its antigen is not identified.

The genes are TRBV20-1 and TRBJ1-1, with no clear D. Source material: naive CD4+ T cells sorted from blood. The sample's subset: CD45RA+ positively selected. The clonotype originates from a man younger than 45 in good health. CDR3 protein: CSARKDLAAFF. Here the CDR3 DNA reads TGCAGTGCCCGGAAGGACTTGGCGGCTTTCTTT.